The 9 T cell receptor beta chains reported below all come from one sample, sequenced in a study of T cell responses to AZD1222 COVID-19 vaccine. The table came from immunoSEQ multiplex PCR; TCRdb's copy has only in-frame clones and leaves some out. The sample has fewer than 150,000 clones, about 91% seen once. The sequenced sample was peripheral blood, obtained on day 0 of AZD1222 vaccination. The receptors stem from an adult in good health.

The chain carries TRBV24-1 and TRBJ2-5, with 7 positions matching TRBD1. With V trimmed by 4 bases and J by 4 bases, 11 bases remained unmatched. Germline V CDR1 and CDR2: KGHDR, SFDVKD. The CDR3 runs 16 residues. DNA for the CDR3: TGTGCCACCAGTGACCCCGGACAGGCAACTTTAGAGACCCAGTACTTC. Residues: CATSDPGQATLETQYF.

The table lists this clone with a few counts. The chain recombines TRBV6-2 or TRBV6-3 with TRBJ1-5; 8 bases map to TRBD1. The V and J ends lost 4 bases and 7 bases, in that order; junction bases with no gene match: 9. Looked up from germline, CDR1 is MNHEY and CDR2 is SVGEGT. The CDR3 is 15 amino acids. The CDR3 nucleotides read TGTGCCAGCAGTTCGGACAGGGATTCTCTCCAGCCCCAGCATTTT. As protein: CASSSDRDSLQPQHF.

The CDR3, as DNA: TGTGCCAGCAGCTTAGGCCGGCAGACGATAGCTAACTATGGCTACACCTTC. This translates into CASSLGRQTIANYGYTF. The V call is TRBV13, the J call TRBJ1-2; D is unresolved. Trimming cost V 0 bases and J 0 bases, with 14 bases left between them. The germline CDR1 and CDR2 sequences are PRHDT and FYEKMQ (reference sequence). The CDR3 spans 17 residues.

The V gene is TRBV4-2, the J gene TRBJ2-7; either TRBD1 or TRBD2 may fit D (6 bases each). V was cut by 3 bases and J by 2 bases, with 14 bases left in between. Germline-derived CDR1 and CDR2 are LGHNA and YNFKEQ. The CDR3 runs to 15 residues. Written as DNA, the CDR3 is TGTGCCAGCAGCCAGGGACATAGCGGACCCTACGAGCAGTACTTC. Its protein product is CASSQGHSGPYEQYF.

The gene calls are TRBV7-2 and TRBJ2-5; tentatively, D is TRBD1 (6 bases). The CDR3 spans 13 residues. The V gene lost 3 bases and the J gene lost 5 bases, with 10 bases spanning the gap. From germline, CDR1 is SGHTA and CDR2 FQGNSA. The CDR3 nucleotides read TGTGCCAGCAGCTTGTTCAGGGGTGAGACCCAGTACTTC. Protein product: CASSLFRGETQYF.

V usage is TRBV4-1 and J usage is TRBJ2-1; 9 bases are a match to TRBD1. The V segment lost 1 base and the J segment 6 bases; nucleotides outside the gene matches: 4. The CDR3 length is 15 residues. From germline, CDR1 is MGHRA and CDR2 YSYEKL. CDR3 in DNA: TGCGCCAGCAGCCAAGGGGACAGGGTAGGCAATGAGCAGTTCTTC. The encoded protein is CASSQGDRVGNEQFF.

This chain joins TRBV5-1 and TRBJ1-2, with D possibly TRBD1 on 6 matching bases. The CDR3 has 14 amino acids. Germline V CDR1 and CDR2: SGHRS, YFSETQ. The ends were cut back, 4 bases at V and 0 bases at J, with 10 bases in the middle. The CDR3 region has the DNA TGCGCCAGCAGCCGGGACACCGCTAACTATGGCTACACCTTC. It encodes CASSRDTANYGYTF.

V gene TRBV14 combines with J gene TRBJ1-1; perhaps TRBD1 as D (5 bases). CDR1 is SGHDN and CDR2 is FVKESK in the germline V gene. CDR3 size: 16 residues. V gave up 0 bases and J gave up 1 base, with 12 bases separating them. The DNA of the CDR3 is TGTGCCAGCAGCCAAGATTGGGGCAGGACGAACACTGAAGCTTTCTTT. It specifies CASSQDWGRTNTEAFF.

The J gene is TRBJ1-1, the V gene TRBV19; 8 nucleotides line up with TRBD1. V lost 3 bases and J lost 2; bases outside the gene matches: 2. This CDR3 spans 14 amino acids. CDR1 is LNHDA, CDR2 SQIVND, per germline (reference sequence). This CDR3 is CASSIAGGNTEAFF. For the CDR3, the DNA is TGTGCCAGTAGTATTGCAGGGGGCAACACTGAAGCTTTCTTT.